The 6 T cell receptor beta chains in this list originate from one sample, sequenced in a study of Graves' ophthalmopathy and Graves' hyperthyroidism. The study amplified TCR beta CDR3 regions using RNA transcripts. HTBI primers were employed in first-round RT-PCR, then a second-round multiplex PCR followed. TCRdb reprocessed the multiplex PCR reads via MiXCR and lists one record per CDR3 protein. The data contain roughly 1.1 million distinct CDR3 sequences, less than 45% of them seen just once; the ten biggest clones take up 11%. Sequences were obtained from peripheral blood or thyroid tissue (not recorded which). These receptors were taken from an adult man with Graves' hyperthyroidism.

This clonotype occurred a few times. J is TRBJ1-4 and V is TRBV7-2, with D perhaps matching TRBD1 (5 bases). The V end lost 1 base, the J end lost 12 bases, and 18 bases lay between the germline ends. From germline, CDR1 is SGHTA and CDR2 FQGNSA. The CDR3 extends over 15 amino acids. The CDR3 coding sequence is TGTGCCAGCAGCTTAGAGGGGACCCTGGGGACCCAACTGTTTTTT. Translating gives CASSLEGTLGTQLFF.

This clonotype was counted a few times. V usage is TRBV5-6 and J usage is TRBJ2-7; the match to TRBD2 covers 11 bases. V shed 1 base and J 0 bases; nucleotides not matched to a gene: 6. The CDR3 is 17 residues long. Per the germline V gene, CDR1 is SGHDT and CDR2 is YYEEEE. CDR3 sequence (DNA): TGTGCCAGCAGCTTGCGGACTAGCGGGTATAGCTCCTACGAGCAGTACTTC. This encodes CASSLRTSGYSSYEQYF. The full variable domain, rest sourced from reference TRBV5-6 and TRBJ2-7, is DAGVTQSPTHLIKTRGQQVTLRCSPKSGHDTVSWYQQALGQGPQFIFQYYEEEERQRGNFPDRFSGHQFPNYSSELNVNALLLGDSALYLCASSLRTSGYSSYEQYFGPGTRLTVT.

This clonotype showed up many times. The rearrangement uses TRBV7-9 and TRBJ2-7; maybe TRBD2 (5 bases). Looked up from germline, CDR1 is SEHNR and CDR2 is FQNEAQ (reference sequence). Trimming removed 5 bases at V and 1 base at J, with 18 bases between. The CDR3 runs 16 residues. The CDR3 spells CASSPPSGILSYEQYF. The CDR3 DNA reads TGTGCCAGCAGCCCACCTTCCGGGATCCTTTCCTACGAGCAGTACTTC.

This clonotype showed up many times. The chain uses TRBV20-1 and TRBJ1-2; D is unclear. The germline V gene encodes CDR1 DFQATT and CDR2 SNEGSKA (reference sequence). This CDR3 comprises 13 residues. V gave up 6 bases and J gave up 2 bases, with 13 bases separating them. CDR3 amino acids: CSAAPDVNYGYTF. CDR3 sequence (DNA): TGCAGTGCGGCCCCCGATGTAAACTATGGCTACACCTTC.

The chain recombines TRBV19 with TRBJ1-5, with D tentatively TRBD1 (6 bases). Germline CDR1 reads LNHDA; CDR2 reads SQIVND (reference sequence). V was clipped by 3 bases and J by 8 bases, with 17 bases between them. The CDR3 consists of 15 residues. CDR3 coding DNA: TGTGCCAGTAGTATCGGGACACCGGCCGGGGAGCCCCAGCATTTT. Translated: CASSIGTPAGEPQHF.

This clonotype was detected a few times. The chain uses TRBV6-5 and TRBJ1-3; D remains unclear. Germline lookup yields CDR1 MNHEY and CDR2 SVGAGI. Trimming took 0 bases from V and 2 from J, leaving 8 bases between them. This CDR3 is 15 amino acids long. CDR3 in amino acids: CASSYSIGAGNTIYF. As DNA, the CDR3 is TGTGCCAGCAGTTACTCGATCGGGGCTGGAAACACCATATATTTT.